These 23 T cell receptor beta chains originate from one sample sequenced in a study of read filtering for tumor transcriptome and immune sequencing. This library used approximately 390 ng RNA and molecular barcoded adaptors spanning alpha/delta and beta/gamma chains. From the reads, TCRdb called clonotypes with MiXCR, one entry per CDR3 protein. This sample carries about 27,000 distinct CDR3 sequences, roughly an eighth of them seen once, and the ten largest clones take approximately 40%. The specimen was a population of CD138-negative cells sorted from bone marrow. All receptors derive from a donor aged 40 or older with multiple myeloma.

This clonotype was observed at least ten times. This chain links TRBV2 with TRBJ2-5; 9 bases agree with TRBD1. The CDR3 has 14 residues. J gave up 5 bases and V 5 bases, and 6 bases lay outside the gene matches. CDR1 and CDR2 (germline): SNHLY, FYNNEI. In DNA, the CDR3 is TGTGCCAGCAGTAAGGGACAGGGAGTGGAGACCCAGTACTTC. Translation: CASSKGQGVETQYF. Complete variable domain (other parts from reference TRBV2 and TRBJ2-5): EPEVTQTPSHQVTQMGQEVILRCVPISNHLYFYWYRQILGQKVEFLVSFYNNEISEKSEIFDDQFSVERPDGSNFTLKIRSTKLEDSAMYFCASSKGQGVETQYFGPGTRLLVL.

This clonotype was counted ten times or more. Germline is not matched at one junction end, which may reflect a read error. The chain has TRBV19 and TRBJ1-4; 7 bases line up with TRBD1. Germline values: CDR1 LNHDA, CDR2 SQIVND (reference sequence). The CDR3 runs 13 residues. For the CDR3, the DNA is TGTGCCAGTAGTACAACAGGGGCCGCGGTCTACGATTTT. It specifies CASSTTGAAVYDF.

There are many counts of this clonotype. This sequence joins TRBV2 and TRBJ1-5; D ambiguous. Looked up from germline, CDR1 is SNHLY and CDR2 is FYNNEI. The V gene lost 7 bases and the J gene lost 6 bases, with 10 bases spanning the gap. This CDR3 is built from 12 residues. CDR3 residues: CASTAGRQPQHF. DNA of the CDR3: TGTGCCAGCACGGCCGGACGTCAGCCCCAGCATTTT. Complete variable domain (other parts from reference TRBV2 and TRBJ1-5): EPEVTQTPSHQVTQMGQEVILRCVPISNHLYFYWYRQILGQKVEFLVSFYNNEISEKSEIFDDQFSVERPDGSNFTLKIRSTKLEDSAMYFCASTAGRQPQHFGDGTRLSIL.

This clonotype was seen at least ten times. V is TRBV7-8 and J is TRBJ2-7; TRBD2 matches at 7 bases. The CDR3 runs to 15 residues. Germline CDR1 SGHVS, CDR2 FQNEAQ. The V gene end was trimmed by 3 bases and the J gene end by 4 bases; junction bases not matched to a gene: 9. The CDR3 sequence: CASSFGSGGRYEQYF. The CDR3, as DNA: TGTGCCAGCAGCTTCGGGTCGGGAGGAAGGTACGAGCAGTACTTC.

Many counts were recorded for this clonotype. The chain is built from TRBV2 and TRBJ1-1, with D hard to call. The V gene lost 8 bases and the J gene lost 0 bases, with 10 bases spanning the gap. This CDR3 has 13 residues. Germline-derived CDR1 and CDR2 are SNHLY and FYNNEI. The CDR3 sequence is CASLGMMNTEAFF. CDR3 nucleotide sequence: TGTGCCAGCTTGGGAATGATGAACACTGAAGCTTTCTTT.

This clonotype occurred many times. The rearrangement uses TRBV10-2 and TRBJ2-5; D not resolved. The CDR3 is 13 amino acids. Trimming pared 2 bases from V and 5 bases from J, leaving 9 bases between. Germline CDR1 is WSHSY and CDR2 is SAAADI. DNA for the CDR3: TGCGCCAGCAGTGAGCCGACATTGGAGACCCAGTACTTC. It specifies CASSEPTLETQYF.

As for this clonotype: This may arise from a read error, as a much more abundant clone is one base away. CDR3 sequence: CATTGQGAFGGNTTYF. CDR3 coding DNA: TGTGCCACCACCGGACAGGGGGCGTTTGGTGGAAACACCACATATTTT. The gene calls are TRBV2 and TRBJ1-3; 11 bases align to TRBD1. Germline V gene sequence: CDR1 SNHLY, CDR2 FYNNEI. The CDR3 extends over 16 amino acids.

This clonotype was detected many times. The chain recombines TRBV11-1 with TRBJ2-3, with D possibly TRBD1 on 6 matching bases. With 5 bases removed from V and 1 base from J, the gap between germline ends came to 13 bases. This CDR3 has 15 amino acids. Germline V gene data show CDR1 as SGHAT and CDR2 as FQDESV (reference sequence). CDR3 nucleotides: TGTGCCAGCAGCCCAGACAGGATCCGCACAGATACGCAGTATTTT. Translating gives CASSPDRIRTDTQYF.

The V call is TRBV28, the J call TRBJ2-7; D is possibly TRBD2 (6 bases). Trimming pared 6 bases from V and 0 bases from J, leaving 9 bases between. CDR1 MDHEN and CDR2 SYDVKM come from the germline V gene. There are 13 residues in the CDR3. As DNA, the CDR3 is TGTGCCAGCAGCGGGAGCAGCTCCTACGAGCAGTACTTC. It translates to CASSGSSSYEQYF.

A note on this clonotype: A much larger clone lies a single base off, so this may be a read error. V usage is TRBV20-1 and J usage is TRBJ2-3; no firm D call. This CDR3 comprises 13 residues. Germline CDR1 DFQATT, CDR2 SNEGSKA (reference sequence). The V end lost 4 bases, the J end lost 0 bases, and 8 bases lay between the germline ends. The CDR3: CSAKAISTDTQYF. For the CDR3, the DNA is TGCAGTGCTAAGGCAATTAGCACAGATACGCAGTATTTT.

Many counts were recorded for this clonotype. The chain couples TRBV23-1 to TRBJ2-7; 9 nucleotides align to TRBD1. TRBV23-1 is annotated as an ORF whose role is uncertain. V shed 5 bases, J shed 3 bases, and the junction held 11 bases outside the gene matches. The CDR3 contains 16 residues. CDR3 DNA sequence: TGCGCCAGCAGTTACGCCGGGACAGGGCCTAACTACGAGCAGTACTTC. Translation: CASSYAGTGPNYEQYF.

The sample holds many counts of this clonotype. The chain is built from TRBV25-1 and TRBJ2-6, with no clear D. CDR1 and CDR2 (germline): MGHDK, SYGVNS. CDR3 length: 14 amino acids. The V end was cut by 7 bases, the J end by 0 bases, with 7 bases between. CDR3 in DNA: TGTGCCAGCAAGGCCGACTCTGGGGCCAACGTCCTGACTTTC. It translates to CASKADSGANVLTF. Full variable domain (outside the CDR3, taken from reference TRBV25-1 and TRBJ2-6): EADIYQTPRYLVIGTGKKITLECSQTMGHDKMYWYQQDPGMELHLIHYSYGVNSTEKGDLSSESTVSRIRTEHFPLTLESARPSHTSQYLCASKADSGANVLTFGAGSRLTVL.

This clonotype was counted many times. The genes are TRBV6-5 and TRBJ1-2, with unresolved D. Trimming left V 5 bases short and J 7 bases short, with 17 bases between. Germline V gene sequence: CDR1 MNHEY, CDR2 SVGAGI. CDR3 length: 14 residues. As DNA, the CDR3 is TGTGCCAGCAGTCCCTCTAGATTAGCTTCTGGCTACACCTTC. Protein product: CASSPSRLASGYTF.

The J gene is TRBJ2-5, the V gene TRBV30, with no clear D. The CDR3 is 13 residues long. The germline CDR1 and CDR2 sequences are GTSNPN and SVGIG (reference sequence). V lost 0 bases, J lost 4 bases, and 9 bases lay in between. The CDR3 loop is CAWSVGRRETQYF. CDR3 in DNA: TGTGCCTGGAGTGTAGGACGGAGAGAGACCCAGTACTTC.

This rearrangement joins TRBV29-1 to TRBJ2-1; D not resolved. Germline CDR1 and CDR2: SQVTM and ANQGSEA. The CDR3 has 13 residues. Trimming took 5 bases from V and 0 from J, leaving 8 bases between them. The CDR3 is CSVRSSSYNEQFF. The CDR3 DNA follows: TGCAGCGTTAGGTCTAGCTCCTACAATGAGCAGTTCTTC.

There are many counts of this clonotype. The rearrangement uses TRBV5-1 and TRBJ2-4; D unclear. CDR1 is SGHRS, CDR2 YFSETQ, per germline. Trimming left V 5 bases short and J 0 bases short, with 18 bases between. The length of the CDR3 is 17 residues. CDR3 sequence reads: CASSKMYEDGAKNIQYF. The CDR3 DNA follows: TGCGCCAGCAGTAAGATGTATGAAGACGGAGCCAAAAACATTCAGTACTTC.

Many counts were recorded for this clonotype. The V gene is TRBV5-1, the J gene TRBJ1-1, with a possible D match to TRBD1 (6 bases). CDR1 and CDR2 (germline): SGHRS, YFSETQ. V dropped 0 bases and J dropped 12 bases, with 9 bases sitting between them. CDR3 length: 11 amino acids. In nucleotides, the CDR3 is TGCGCCAGCAGCTTGGACAGGGAGTCTTTCTTT. It yields the protein CASSLDRESFF.

This clonotype was counted at least ten times. The CDR3 DNA sequence: TGTGCCAGCAGCTTAACTTTTGGCTTAGGAGAGACCCAGTACTTC. Translation gives CASSLTFGLGETQYF. The V gene is TRBV7-2, the J gene TRBJ2-5; D gene ambiguous. Deletions cut 2 bases from V and 4 bases from J, with 14 bases between. This CDR3 is built from 15 residues. Germline CDR1 SGHTA, CDR2 FQGNSA.

This clonotype has ten or more counts. The rearrangement uses TRBV4-1 and TRBJ1-4; 10 bases match TRBD1. With 3 bases clipped from V and 11 bases from J, the junction kept 9 bases outside the gene matches. The CDR3 length is 15 residues. Germline lookup yields CDR1 MGHRA and CDR2 YSYEKL. The CDR3 bases are TGCGCCAGCAGCCAGTCGGACAGGGGGAGAGGGAAACTGTTTTTT. Its translation: CASSQSDRGRGKLFF.

In its sample, this clonotype was seen many times. The CDR3 loop reads CASSPSRILAGSLTGELFF. The DNA of the CDR3 is TGTGCCAGCAGCCCCTCTCGCATCCTAGCGGGGTCCCTTACCGGGGAGCTGTTTTTT. This chain uses TRBV7-3 with TRBJ2-2; TRBD2 matches 9 bases. The CDR3 runs 19 residues. Germline V gene data show CDR1 as SGHTA and CDR2 as FQGTGA. With 5 bases clipped from V and 5 bases from J, the junction kept 18 bases outside the gene matches. Full variable domain (outside the CDR3, taken from reference TRBV7-3 and TRBJ2-2): GAGVSQTPSNKVTEKGKYVELRCDPISGHTALYWYRQSLGQGPEFLIYFQGTGAADDSGLPNDRFFAVRPEGSVSTLKIQRTERGDSAVYLCASSPSRILAGSLTGELFFGEGSRLTVL.

The table lists this clonotype with many counts. The genes are TRBV10-2 and TRBJ1-1; 8 positions agree with TRBD1. Losses at the gene ends were 6 bases for V and 4 bases for J; bases not matched to a gene: 10. This CDR3 spans 15 amino acids. Germline values: CDR1 WSHSY, CDR2 SAAADI. CDR3 sequence: CASRLDRVVSTEAFF. Written as DNA, the CDR3 is TGCGCCAGCAGATTGGACAGGGTGGTGAGCACTGAAGCTTTCTTT.

This clonotype was found many times. J is TRBJ2-1 and V is TRBV2; 8 bases agree with TRBD2. The CDR3 sequence is 15 residues long. CDR1 and CDR2 from the germline V gene are SNHLY and FYNNEI. Trimming at V came to 8 bases and at J to 2 bases, leaving 8 bases not matched to a gene. This chain's CDR3 is CASVGRGRTYNEQFF. The CDR3 nucleotides read TGTGCCAGCGTGGGGCGCGGGAGGACCTACAATGAGCAGTTCTTC.

There are many counts of this clonotype. The chain couples TRBV15 to TRBJ1-1; weak D call: TRBD1 (6 bases). Germline V gene lookup returns CDR1 LNHNV and CDR2 YYDKDF (reference sequence). The V end lost 0 bases, the J end lost 7 bases, and 12 bases lay between the germline ends. This CDR3 region has 14 residues. Here the CDR3 reads CATSRDLGGLEAFF. CDR3 nucleotide sequence: TGTGCCACCAGCAGAGATTTAGGGGGACTTGAAGCTTTCTTT.